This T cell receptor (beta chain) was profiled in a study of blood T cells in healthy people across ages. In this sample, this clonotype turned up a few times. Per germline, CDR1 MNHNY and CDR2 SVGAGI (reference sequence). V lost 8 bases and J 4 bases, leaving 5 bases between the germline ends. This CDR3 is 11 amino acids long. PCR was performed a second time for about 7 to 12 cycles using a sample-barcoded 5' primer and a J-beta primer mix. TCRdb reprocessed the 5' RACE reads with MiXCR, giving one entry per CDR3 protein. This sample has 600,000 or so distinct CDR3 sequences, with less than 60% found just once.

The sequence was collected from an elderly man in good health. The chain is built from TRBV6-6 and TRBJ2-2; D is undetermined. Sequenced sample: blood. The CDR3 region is CASGRTGELFF. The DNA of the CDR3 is TGTGCCAGCGGCCGCACCGGGGAGCTGTTTTTT.